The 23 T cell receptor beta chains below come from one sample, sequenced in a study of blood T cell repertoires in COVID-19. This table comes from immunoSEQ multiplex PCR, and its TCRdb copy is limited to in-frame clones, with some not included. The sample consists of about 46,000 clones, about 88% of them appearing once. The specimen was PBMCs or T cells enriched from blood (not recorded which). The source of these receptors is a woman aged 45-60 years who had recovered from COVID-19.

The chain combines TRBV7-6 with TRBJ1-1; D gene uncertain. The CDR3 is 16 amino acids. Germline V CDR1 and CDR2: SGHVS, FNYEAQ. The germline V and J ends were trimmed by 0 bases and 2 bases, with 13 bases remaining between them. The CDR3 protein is CASSLARRDVNTEAFF. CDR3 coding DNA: TGTGCCAGCAGCTTAGCGCGGAGGGATGTTAACACTGAAGCTTTCTTT.

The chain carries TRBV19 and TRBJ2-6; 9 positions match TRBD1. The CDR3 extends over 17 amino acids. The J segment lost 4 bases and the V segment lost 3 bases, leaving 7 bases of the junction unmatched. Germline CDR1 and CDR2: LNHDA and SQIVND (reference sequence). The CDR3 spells CASSIGTGQAGANVLTF. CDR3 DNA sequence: TGTGCCAGTAGTATTGGGACAGGGCAGGCCGGGGCCAACGTCCTGACTTTC.

In DNA, the CDR3 is TGCGCCAGCAGCCGCAGGACAGATCGGTCCACACCATATCCTTCACCCCTCCACTTT. Amino acids: CASSRRTDRSTPYPSPLHF. The rearrangement joins TRBV5-1 to TRBJ1-6, with TRBD1 as a possible D gene (6 bases). The CDR3 is made up of 19 amino acids. In germline, CDR1 is SGHRS, CDR2 YFSETQ. V was trimmed by 4 bases and J by 9 bases, leaving 29 bases between them.

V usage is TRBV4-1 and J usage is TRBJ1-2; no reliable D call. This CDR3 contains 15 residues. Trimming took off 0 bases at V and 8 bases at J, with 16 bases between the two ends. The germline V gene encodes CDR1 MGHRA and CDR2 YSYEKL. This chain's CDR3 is CASSQDPTGVAGYTF. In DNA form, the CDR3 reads TGCGCCAGCAGCCAAGATCCGACCGGGGTAGCAGGCTACACCTTC.

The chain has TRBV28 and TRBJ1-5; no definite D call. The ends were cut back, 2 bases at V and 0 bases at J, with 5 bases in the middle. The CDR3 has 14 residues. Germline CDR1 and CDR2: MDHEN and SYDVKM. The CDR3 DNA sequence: TGTGCCAGCAGTTTAATCCGTAGCAATCAGCCCCAGCATTTT. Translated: CASSLIRSNQPQHF.

The CDR3 nucleotides read TGCGCCAGCAGTCCGAGCGGGGGGCACCCTAGCTCCTACAATGAGCAGTTCTTC. Its protein is CASSPSGGHPSSYNEQFF. The chain carries TRBV23-1 and TRBJ2-1; 9 positions agree with TRBD2. TRBV23-1 is an open reading frame whose function is uncertain. The CDR3 loop spans 18 amino acids. The V segment lost 4 bases and the J segment 0 bases; nucleotides outside the gene matches: 10.

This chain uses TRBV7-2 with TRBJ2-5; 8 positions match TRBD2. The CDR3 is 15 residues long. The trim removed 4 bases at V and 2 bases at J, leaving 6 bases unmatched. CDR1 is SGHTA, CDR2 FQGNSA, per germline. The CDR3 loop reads CASSYGGARQETQYF. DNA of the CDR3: TGTGCCAGCAGCTACGGGGGGGCGAGACAAGAGACCCAGTACTTC.

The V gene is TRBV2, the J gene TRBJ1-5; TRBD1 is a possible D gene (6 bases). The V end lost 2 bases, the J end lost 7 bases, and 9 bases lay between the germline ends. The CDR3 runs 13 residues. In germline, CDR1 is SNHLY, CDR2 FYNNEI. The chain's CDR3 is CASSEIQGQPQHF. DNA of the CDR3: TGTGCCAGCAGTGAAATACAGGGCCAGCCCCAGCATTTT. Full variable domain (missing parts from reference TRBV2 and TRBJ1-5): EPEVTQTPSHQVTQMGQEVILRCVPISNHLYFYWYRQILGQKVEFLVSFYNNEISEKSEIFDDQFSVERPDGSNFTLKIRSTKLEDSAMYFCASSEIQGQPQHFGDGTRLSIL.

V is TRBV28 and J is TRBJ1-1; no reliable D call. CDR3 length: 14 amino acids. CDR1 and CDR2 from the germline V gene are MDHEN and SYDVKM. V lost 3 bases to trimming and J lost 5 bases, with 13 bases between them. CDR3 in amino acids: CASSFPGSETEAFF. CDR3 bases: TGTGCCAGCAGTTTCCCTGGATCGGAGACTGAAGCTTTCTTT.

CDR3 in DNA: TGTGCCAGCAGTTTCGGGGGGGCTGATCAGCCCCAGCATTTT. This sequence encodes CASSFGGADQPQHF. The chain recombines TRBV28 with TRBJ1-5; D is perhaps TRBD1 (6 bases). This CDR3 is built from 14 residues. Per germline, CDR1 MDHEN and CDR2 SYDVKM. Trimming took 3 bases from V and 5 from J, leaving 11 bases between them.

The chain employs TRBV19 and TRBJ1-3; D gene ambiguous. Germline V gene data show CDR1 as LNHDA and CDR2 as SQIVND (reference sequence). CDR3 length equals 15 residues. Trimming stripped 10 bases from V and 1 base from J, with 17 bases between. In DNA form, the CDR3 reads TGTGCCACCTTTCAGACACATTCTTCTGGAAACACCATATATTTT. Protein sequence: CATFQTHSSGNTIYF.

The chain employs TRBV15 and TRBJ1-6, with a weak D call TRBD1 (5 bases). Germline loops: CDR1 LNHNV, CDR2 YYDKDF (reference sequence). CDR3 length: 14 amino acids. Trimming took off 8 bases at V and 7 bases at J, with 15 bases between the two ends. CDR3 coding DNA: TGTGCCACCTCCGCGGGGCAAACAAATTCACCCCTCCACTTT. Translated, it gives CATSAGQTNSPLHF.

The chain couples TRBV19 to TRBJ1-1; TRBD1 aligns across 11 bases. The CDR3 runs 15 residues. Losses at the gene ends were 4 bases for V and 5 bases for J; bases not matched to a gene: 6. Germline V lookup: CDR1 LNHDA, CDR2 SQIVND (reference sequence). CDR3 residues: CASSRIGTGGTEAFF. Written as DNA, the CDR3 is TGTGCCAGTAGTAGGATCGGGACAGGGGGAACTGAAGCTTTCTTT.

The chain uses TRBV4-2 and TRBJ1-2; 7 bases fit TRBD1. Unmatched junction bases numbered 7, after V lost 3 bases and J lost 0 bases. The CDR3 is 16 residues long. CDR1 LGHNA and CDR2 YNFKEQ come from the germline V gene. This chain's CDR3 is CASSHLDRRANYGYTF. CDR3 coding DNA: TGTGCCAGCAGCCACCTGGACAGGAGAGCTAACTATGGCTACACCTTC.

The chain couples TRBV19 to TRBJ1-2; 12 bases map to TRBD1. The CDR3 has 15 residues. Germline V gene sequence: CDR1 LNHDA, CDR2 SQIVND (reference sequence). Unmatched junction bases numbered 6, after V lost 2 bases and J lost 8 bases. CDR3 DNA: TGTGCCAGTAGTATAACCGGGACAGGGGGCAGAGGCTACACCTTC. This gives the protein CASSITGTGGRGYTF. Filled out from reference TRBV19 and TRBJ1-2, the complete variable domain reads DGGITQSPKYLFRKEGQNVTLSCEQNLNHDAMYWYRQDPGQGLRLIYYSQIVNDFQKGDIAEGYSVSREKKESFPLTVTSAQKNPTAFYLCASSITGTGGRGYTFGSGTRLTVV.

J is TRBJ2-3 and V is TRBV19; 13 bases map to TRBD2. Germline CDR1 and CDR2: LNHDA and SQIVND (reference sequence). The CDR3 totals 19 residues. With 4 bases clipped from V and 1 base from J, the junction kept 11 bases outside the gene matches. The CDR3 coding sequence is TGTGCCAGTAGTAAGGCCCGCGGGACTAGCGGGAAAGGCACAGATACGCAGTATTTT. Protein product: CASSKARGTSGKGTDTQYF.

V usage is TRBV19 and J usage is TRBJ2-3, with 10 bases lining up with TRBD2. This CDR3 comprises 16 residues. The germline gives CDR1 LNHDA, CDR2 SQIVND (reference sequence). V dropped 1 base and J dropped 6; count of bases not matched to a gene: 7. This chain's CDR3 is CASSIALAGVSDTQYF. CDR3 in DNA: TGTGCCAGTAGTATAGCCCTAGCGGGAGTGAGCGATACGCAGTATTTT.

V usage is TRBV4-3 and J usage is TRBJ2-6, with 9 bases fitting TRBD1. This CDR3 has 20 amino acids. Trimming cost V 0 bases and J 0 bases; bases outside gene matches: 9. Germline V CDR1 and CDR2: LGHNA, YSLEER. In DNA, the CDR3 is TGCGCCAGCAGCCAAGAGGGCAAGGGGACAGGGTACTCTGGGGCCAACGTCCTGACTTTC. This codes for CASSQEGKGTGYSGANVLTF.

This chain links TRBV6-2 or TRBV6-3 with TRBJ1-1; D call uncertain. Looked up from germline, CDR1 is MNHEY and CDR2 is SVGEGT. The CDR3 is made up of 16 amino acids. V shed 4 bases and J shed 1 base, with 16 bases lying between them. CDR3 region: CASSSSIGRQNTEAFF. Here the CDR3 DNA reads TGTGCCAGCAGTTCCAGCATTGGCAGGCAGAACACTGAAGCTTTCTTT.

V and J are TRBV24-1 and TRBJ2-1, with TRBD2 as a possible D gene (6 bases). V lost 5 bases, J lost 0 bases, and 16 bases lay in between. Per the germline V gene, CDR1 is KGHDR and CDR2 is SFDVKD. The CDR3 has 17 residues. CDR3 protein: CATSAFLADGSYNEQFF. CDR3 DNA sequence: TGTGCCACCAGTGCCTTCTTAGCGGATGGCTCCTACAATGAGCAGTTCTTC.

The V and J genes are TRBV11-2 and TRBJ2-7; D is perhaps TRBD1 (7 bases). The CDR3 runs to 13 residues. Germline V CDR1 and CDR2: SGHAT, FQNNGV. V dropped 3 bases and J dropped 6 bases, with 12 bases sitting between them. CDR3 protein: CASSFTGEAEQYF. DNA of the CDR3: TGTGCCAGCAGCTTCACAGGGGAGGCCGAGCAGTACTTC. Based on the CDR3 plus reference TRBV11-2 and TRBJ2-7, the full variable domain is EAGVAQSPRYKIIEKRQSVAFWCNPISGHATLYWYQQILGQGPKLLIQFQNNGVVDDSQLPKDRFSAERLKGVDSTLKIQPAKLEDSAVYLCASSFTGEAEQYFGPGTRLTVT.

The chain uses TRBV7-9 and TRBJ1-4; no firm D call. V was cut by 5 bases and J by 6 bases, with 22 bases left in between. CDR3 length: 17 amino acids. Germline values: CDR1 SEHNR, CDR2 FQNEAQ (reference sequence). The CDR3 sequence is CASSPIALLGEDEKLFF. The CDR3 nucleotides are TGTGCCAGCAGCCCGATCGCCCTCCTTGGTGAGGATGAAAAACTGTTTTTT.

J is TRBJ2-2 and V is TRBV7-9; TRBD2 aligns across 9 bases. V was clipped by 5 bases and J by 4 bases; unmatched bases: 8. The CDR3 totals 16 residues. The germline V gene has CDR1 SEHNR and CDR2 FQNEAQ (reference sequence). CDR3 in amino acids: CASSRTRGGFTGELFF. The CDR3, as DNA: TGTGCCAGCAGCAGAACGCGGGGGGGCTTCACCGGGGAGCTGTTTTTT.